This T cell receptor beta chain is from a study of T cells in Graves' hyperthyroidism and ophthalmopathy. Findings and caveats of the study: Most clonotypes expanded in thyroid above 0.001 were likewise present in blood. Onset of ophthalmopathy came a median roughly 6.9 months after the model predicted it.

Using RNA transcripts as the source, TCR beta CDR3 regions were amplified. The HTBI primer set drove a first-round RT-PCR of the TCR CDR3. TCRdb fed the multiplex PCR reads into MiXCR, producing one record per CDR3 protein. The table records under 250,000 distinct CDR3 sequences, almost 25% of them present only once. V lost 6 bases and J 1 base, leaving 12 bases between the germline ends. The CDR3 totals 14 residues. CDR1 and CDR2 (germline): MNHNS, SASEGT. Fresh peripheral blood, 10 ml, yielded the PBMCs. This clonotype occurred many times. No antigen is known for it. The source material was blood. This chain uses TRBV6-1 with TRBJ1-1; D gene ambiguous. This sequence originates from a woman between 40 and 55 years old with Graves' ophthalmopathy. The CDR3, as DNA: TGTGCCAGCAGCCTCGACGGGAAGAACACTGAAGCTTTCTTT. Amino acid sequence: CASSLDGKNTEAFF.